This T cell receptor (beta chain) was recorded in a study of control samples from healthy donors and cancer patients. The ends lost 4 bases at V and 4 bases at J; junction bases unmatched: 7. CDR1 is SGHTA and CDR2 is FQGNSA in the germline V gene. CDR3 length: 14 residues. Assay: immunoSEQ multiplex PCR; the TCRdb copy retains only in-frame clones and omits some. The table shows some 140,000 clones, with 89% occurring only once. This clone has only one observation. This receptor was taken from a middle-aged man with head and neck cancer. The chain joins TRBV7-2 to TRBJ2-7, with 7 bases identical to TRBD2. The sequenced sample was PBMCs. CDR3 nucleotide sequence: TGTGCCAGCAGCTCGGGAGGCGGATTTTACGAGCAGTACTTC. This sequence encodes CASSSGGGFYEQYF.